The 19 T cell receptor beta chains below were found in one sample sequenced in a study of patients and donors after allogeneic stem cell transplantation. TCRdb passed the RT-PCR reads through MiXCR, listing each CDR3 protein once. The sample contains 200,000 to 250,000 distinct CDR3 sequences, around two fifths of which appear only once. The sample consisted of blood, either unsorted or a sorted T cell fraction (not recorded which). Receptors were obtained from a human donor who was either an allogeneic HSCT recipient or a stem cell or donor lymphocyte infusion donor (not recorded which). It is not recorded whose cells these are; they may come from a transplant donor.

The chain employs TRBV5-1 and TRBJ2-1, with D perhaps TRBD2 (6 bases). This CDR3 is 12 amino acids long. V dropped 0 bases and J dropped 12 bases, with 10 bases sitting between them. Germline values: CDR1 SGHRS, CDR2 YFSETQ. As DNA, the CDR3 is TGCGCCAGCAGCTTGGACGCTAGCGTGCAGTTCTTC. Translating gives CASSLDASVQFF.

The chain employs TRBV10-3 and TRBJ1-3; 9 nucleotides line up with TRBD1. The V gene end was trimmed by 3 bases and the J gene end by 4 bases; junction bases not matched to a gene: 13. The length of the CDR3 is 18 residues. Germline V lookup: CDR1 ENHRY, CDR2 SYGVKD. The CDR3 coding sequence is TGTGCCATCAGTGACCCTTGGGACAGGGCCCAATGGGGAAACACCATATATTTT. Protein: CAISDPWDRAQWGNTIYF.

This clonotype was picked up a small number of times. V usage is TRBV7-2 and J usage is TRBJ1-5; perhaps TRBD1 as D (6 bases). Germline assignment: CDR1 SGHTA and CDR2 FQGNSA. V lost 0 bases and J 7 bases, leaving 19 bases between the germline ends. This CDR3 is built from 17 residues. The chain's CDR3 is CASSLAVYRGVGQPQHF. The CDR3 DNA reads TGTGCCAGCAGCTTAGCTGTCTATAGGGGGGTCGGACAGCCCCAGCATTTT.

This clonotype was recorded a few times. CDR3 bases: TGTGCCAGCAGTTTAGGGGGAGGCGGCAATCAGCCCCAGCATTTT. Its protein product is CASSLGGGGNQPQHF. The chain combines TRBV12-3 or TRBV12-4 with TRBJ1-5, with unresolved D. The V end was cut by 1 base, the J end by 2 bases, with 9 bases between. CDR3 length: 15 amino acids.

This clonotype was observed a handful of times. The gene calls are TRBV9 and TRBJ1-1; D not resolved. CDR1 is SGDLS, CDR2 YYNGEE, per germline. CDR3 length: 14 residues. V was shortened by 0 bases and J by 5 bases, with 11 bases between the two germline ends. CDR3 sequence reads: CASSVVTGSTEAFF. CDR3 nucleotide sequence: TGTGCCAGCAGCGTAGTCACTGGGTCGACTGAAGCTTTCTTT.

The V gene is TRBV7-9, the J gene TRBJ1-2; 8 nucleotides match TRBD1. The CDR3 extends over 14 amino acids. After removal of 5 bases from V and 8 bases from J, the junction contained 10 bases not matched to a gene. Germline CDR1 and CDR2: SEHNR and FQNEAQ (reference sequence). In DNA, the CDR3 is TGTGCCAGCAGCCGCAATGACAGGGGAAGGGGCTACACCTTC. Translating gives CASSRNDRGRGYTF.

This chain uses TRBV4-3 with TRBJ1-2; perhaps TRBD1 as D (5 bases). Trimming removed 3 bases at V and 8 bases at J, with 13 bases between. CDR1 and CDR2 from the germline V gene are LGHNA and YSLEER. The CDR3 is 13 amino acids. The CDR3 region has the DNA TGCGCCAGCAGCCACAGGGAATCCTACGGCTACACCTTC. Amino acid sequence: CASSHRESYGYTF.

The rearrangement joins TRBV2 to TRBJ1-1; D is possibly TRBD1 (5 bases). Germline V gene data show CDR1 as SNHLY and CDR2 as FYNNEI. Trimming left V 7 bases short and J 2 bases short, with 11 bases between. The CDR3 is made up of 13 amino acids. CDR3 sequence: CASIVQGNTEAFF. The CDR3 bases are TGTGCCAGCATAGTCCAGGGCAACACTGAAGCTTTCTTT.

This clonotype was observed a few times. The chain couples TRBV12-3 or TRBV12-4 to TRBJ1-1; 11 bases are shared with TRBD1. This CDR3 region has 13 residues. Losses at the gene ends were 6 bases for V and 5 bases for J; bases not matched to a gene: 2. The CDR3 region is CASRGTGGTEAFF. Written as DNA, the CDR3 is TGTGCCAGCAGAGGGACAGGGGGGACTGAAGCTTTCTTT.

The chain's CDR3 is CASSPKGEGASGYTF. The CDR3, as DNA: TGCGCCAGCAGCCCTAAGGGGGAGGGGGCATCTGGCTACACCTTC. J is TRBJ1-2 and V is TRBV4-3; TRBD1 matches 7 bases. The J segment lost 7 bases and the V segment lost 4 bases, leaving 12 bases of the junction unmatched. Per germline, CDR1 LGHNA and CDR2 YSLEER. The CDR3 consists of 15 residues.

The chain combines TRBV5-1 with TRBJ2-7; perhaps TRBD1 as D (6 bases). Trimming removed 4 bases at V and 2 bases at J, with 16 bases between. Per germline, CDR1 SGHRS and CDR2 YFSETQ. CDR3 length: 15 amino acids. In DNA, the CDR3 is TGCGCCAGCAGCCCACACAGGGTATCAACCTACGAGCAGTACTTC. Encoded protein: CASSPHRVSTYEQYF.

The J gene is TRBJ2-1, the V gene TRBV29-1; no clear D. Trimming removed 0 bases at V and 9 bases at J, with 12 bases between. CDR1 is SQVTM, CDR2 ANQGSEA, per germline. The CDR3 has 13 residues. The CDR3 loop reads CSVEDGRSGEQFF. The CDR3, as DNA: TGCAGCGTTGAAGATGGAAGGTCTGGTGAGCAGTTCTTC.

The CDR3: CASSPIDRVTNTGELFF. CDR3 sequence (DNA): TGCGCCAGCAGCCCAATAGACAGGGTTACGAACACCGGGGAGCTGTTTTTT. The rearrangement links TRBV4-1 to TRBJ2-2; 7 bases are a match to TRBD1. This CDR3 has 17 residues. CDR1 and CDR2 (germline): MGHRA, YSYEKL. V lost 4 bases to trimming and J lost 0 bases; unmatched junction nucleotides: 8.

V usage is TRBV12-3 or TRBV12-4 and J usage is TRBJ1-2, with D possibly being TRBD1 (6 bases). The CDR3 sequence is 12 residues long. Trimming left V 6 bases short and J 5 bases short, with 10 bases between. CDR3 nucleotide sequence: TGTGCCAGCAGCACAGGGATTTATGGCTACACCTTC. It codes for CASSTGIYGYTF.

CDR3 sequence reads: CASSLAGPGTQYF. The CDR3 coding sequence is TGTGCCAGCAGTTTAGCGGGTCCCGGGACCCAGTACTTC. This chain links TRBV12-3 or TRBV12-4 with TRBJ2-5, with D hard to call. This CDR3 has 13 residues. The V gene lost 0 bases and the J gene lost 7 bases, with 9 bases spanning the gap.

J is TRBJ2-7 and V is TRBV6-2 or TRBV6-3; D ambiguous. The germline CDR1 and CDR2 sequences are MNHEY and SVGEGT. The CDR3 is made up of 14 amino acids. The germline V and J ends were trimmed by 2 bases and 2 bases, with 10 bases remaining between them. CDR3 region: CASSYRAVPYEQYF. CDR3 DNA: TGTGCCAGCAGTTACCGGGCAGTTCCCTACGAGCAGTACTTC.

J is TRBJ1-1 and V is TRBV12-3 or TRBV12-4; 8 nucleotides line up with TRBD1. Unmatched junction bases numbered 5, after V lost 3 bases and J lost 5 bases. CDR3 size: 14 residues. CDR3 amino acids: CASSFQGARTEAFF. The CDR3 DNA is TGTGCCAGCAGTTTCCAGGGGGCACGAACTGAAGCTTTCTTT.

This clonotype appeared a single time. This chain joins TRBV5-1 and TRBJ2-5; D might be TRBD2 (6 bases). Germline V lookup: CDR1 SGHRS, CDR2 YFSETQ. V was shortened by 5 bases and J by 4 bases, with 21 bases between the two germline ends. The CDR3 runs to 16 residues. In DNA form, the CDR3 reads TGCGCCAGCAGTCTTCGGTCCTTGGGGGGTTTAGAGACCCAGTACTTC. It encodes CASSLRSLGGLETQYF.

This clonotype appeared a few times. The genes are TRBV20-1 and TRBJ2-4; no reliable D call. CDR3 size: 12 residues. The germline V gene has CDR1 DFQATT and CDR2 SNEGSKA (reference sequence). Trimming removed 3 bases at V and 2 bases at J, with 5 bases between. For the CDR3, the DNA is TGCAGTGCTAGGCCTTCCAAAAACATTCAGTACTTC. This gives the protein CSARPSKNIQYF.